This T cell receptor (beta chain) was recorded in a study of cytomegalovirus exposure and HLA in healthy donors. The CDR3 consists of 19 residues. V trimming: 0 bases; J trimming: 2 bases; junction bases outside the gene matches: 10. Germline lookup yields CDR1 SGHVS and CDR2 FQNEAQ. The PCR made use of 60 Vbeta and 13 Jbeta primers. Here immunoSEQ multiplex PCR was the method, and the copy in TCRdb shows in-frame clones only, minus some. The sample holds some 150,000 clones; 55% to 80% are singletons and the top ten take approximately 15%. The sequence derives from a human donor in good health. The source material was PBMCs. This chain connects TRBV7-8 to TRBJ2-7, with 13 bases that match TRBD2. The CDR3 region has the DNA TGTGCCAGCAGCTTAGCCCTCGGACTAGCGGGAGATCGGGCCTACGAGCAGTACTTC. It translates to CASSLALGLAGDRAYEQYF.